This entry lists 18 T cell receptor beta chains sequenced from one sample in a study of CXCR3-negative and CXCR3-positive naive CD8 T cells. Whole-study findings and limits: CXCR3-positive naive cells had TRB CDR3s that were more hydrophobic than CXCR3-negative naive cells had.

The method, 5' RACE with UMI labels, was used to prepare the TRB cDNA libraries. TCRdb re-called the 5' RACE reads and gives one entry per CDR3 protein, without DNA. The sample's table shows about 140,000 distinct CDR3 sequences. These TCRs are of unknown antigen specificity. The specimen was naive CXCR3+ CD8+ T cells from blood. Subset defined: CD45RO-CCR7+CD27+CD95- naive CD8+ T cells expressing CXCR3 (TNR3+). These receptors were taken from a human donor in good health. Some clones in this sample may be carry-over from other donors' samples.

The rearrangement links TRBV27 to TRBJ2-5. Germline lookup yields CDR1 MNHEY and CDR2 SMNVEV (reference sequence). CDR3 length: 13 amino acids. The CDR3 loop reads CASSLGVQETQYF.

The V gene is TRBV5-6, the J gene TRBJ2-1; TCRdb names TRBD1, which stays unverified in the absence of DNA. The germline V gene has CDR1 SGHDT and CDR2 YYEEEE. The CDR3 sequence is 16 residues long. CDR3 loop: CASSLEVRPTYNEQFF.

V gene TRBV29-1 combines with J gene TRBJ2-6; TCRdb picks TRBD1, but there is no DNA to check that call. The CDR3 covers 17 residues. CDR1 and CDR2 from the germline V gene are SQVTM and ANQGSEA. CDR3 amino acids: CSVGGGDSFSGANVLTF.

The chain carries TRBV7-2 and TRBJ1-5; there is no DNA to check the TCRdb D call of TRBD1. Germline V CDR1 and CDR2: SGHTA, FQGNSA. The CDR3 totals 15 residues. CDR3 protein: CASSLSTGSNQPQHF.

The rearrangement joins TRBV6-5 to TRBJ2-4; with no DNA, the TCRdb D assignment of TRBD1 cannot be verified. CDR3 length: 13 amino acids. Per the germline V gene, CDR1 is MNHEY and CDR2 is SVGAGI. CDR3 sequence reads: CASSYSQDRNEYF.

CDR3 loop: CATSGSGHPSYEQYF. The gene calls are TRBV6-2 or TRBV6-3 and TRBJ2-7. In germline, CDR1 is MNHEY, CDR2 SVGEGT. The length of the CDR3 is 15 residues.

This chain uses TRBV20-1 with TRBJ2-3; lacking DNA, the TRBD1 call made by TCRdb goes unchecked. The CDR3 contains 16 residues. Germline V gene data show CDR1 as DFQATT and CDR2 as SNEGSKA (reference sequence). CDR3 amino acids: CSARDHRDRSTDTQYF.

The chain employs TRBV12-3 or TRBV12-4 and TRBJ1-6; the D gene TCRdb calls, TRBD1, cannot be checked with no DNA. The CDR3 has 16 residues. This CDR3 is CASSFGGTAYFSPLHF.

The chain joins TRBV5-6 to TRBJ2-3; TCRdb outputs TRBD1, but without DNA this stays unchecked. This CDR3 has 13 residues. Germline values: CDR1 SGHDT, CDR2 YYEEEE. CDR3 residues: CASSLPDRGRQYF.

The chain employs TRBV4-1 and TRBJ2-1; with no DNA, the TCRdb D assignment of TRBD1 cannot be verified. Germline CDR1 and CDR2: MGHRA and YSYEKL. CDR3 length equals 14 residues. The CDR3 sequence is CASSQDLQVREQFF.

The rearrangement uses TRBV29-1 and TRBJ2-7; TCRdb indicates TRBD2, and absent DNA this call remains unverified. Germline V gene sequence: CDR1 SQVTM, CDR2 ANQGSEA. The CDR3 loop spans 13 amino acids. CDR3 protein: CSGIDGLNYEQYF.

This chain uses TRBV28 with TRBJ2-7; the D call of TRBD1 rests on TCRdb alone, since no DNA is present to check it. The CDR3 is 14 amino acids. Looked up from germline, CDR1 is MDHEN and CDR2 is SYDVKM. CDR3 in amino acids: CASSSWDRLGEQYF.

The gene calls are TRBV6-6 and TRBJ2-3; with no DNA, the TCRdb D assignment of TRBD2 cannot be verified. The CDR3 is 15 residues long. The germline gives CDR1 MNHNY, CDR2 SVGAGI (reference sequence). CDR3 amino acids: CASRYSPGRTDTQYF.

The chain recombines TRBV7-9 with TRBJ2-2; the D gene TCRdb calls, TRBD2, cannot be checked with no DNA. CDR3 size: 16 residues. Germline lookup yields CDR1 SEHNR and CDR2 FQNEAQ (reference sequence). The CDR3 protein is CASRESVGANTGELFF.

The chain uses TRBV29-1 and TRBJ2-1; without DNA, the TCRdb call of TRBD1 cannot be checked. This CDR3 has 15 residues. Per the germline V gene, CDR1 is SQVTM and CDR2 is ANQGSEA. CDR3 in amino acids: CSVEEDGGAYNEQFF.

The gene calls are TRBV7-7 and TRBJ2-5; TCRdb reports TRBD2, a call that lacks DNA to check it against. This CDR3 comprises 16 residues. Germline V lookup: CDR1 SSHAT, CDR2 FNYEAQ (reference sequence). CDR3 sequence reads: CAVGTSGGGLQETQYF.

The chain recombines TRBV20-1 with TRBJ2-2; TCRdb reports TRBD2, a call that lacks DNA to check it against. The CDR3 runs 15 residues. Germline V gene lookup returns CDR1 DFQATT and CDR2 SNEGSKA (reference sequence). The CDR3 region is CSASPYGRVDGELFF.

The V and J genes are TRBV24-1 and TRBJ2-1; TCRdb's D gene call, TRBD2, goes unchecked for lack of DNA. The CDR3 is 17 residues long. In germline, CDR1 is KGHDR, CDR2 SFDVKD. CDR3 sequence reads: CATSGGGSGSSYNEQFF.